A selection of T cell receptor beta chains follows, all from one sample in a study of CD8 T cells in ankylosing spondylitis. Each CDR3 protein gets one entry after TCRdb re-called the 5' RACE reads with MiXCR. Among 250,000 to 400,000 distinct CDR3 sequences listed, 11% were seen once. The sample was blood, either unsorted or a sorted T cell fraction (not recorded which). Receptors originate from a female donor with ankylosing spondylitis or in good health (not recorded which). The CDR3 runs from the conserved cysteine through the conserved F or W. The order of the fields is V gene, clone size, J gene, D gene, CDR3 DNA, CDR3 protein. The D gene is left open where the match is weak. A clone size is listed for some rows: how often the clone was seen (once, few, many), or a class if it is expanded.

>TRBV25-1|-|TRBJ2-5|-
TGTGCCAGCAGTGACCCCACTGCGGCGGAGACCCAGTACTTC
CASSDPTAAETQYF
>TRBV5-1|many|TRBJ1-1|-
TGCGCCAGCAGCCCCTACCGGACAGCGAACACTGAAGCTTTCTTT
CASSPYRTANTEAFF
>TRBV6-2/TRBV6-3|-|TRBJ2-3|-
TGTGCCAGCAGTTTAGCTCCGGCTGGTGCGACAGATACGCAGTATTTT
CASSLAPAGATDTQYF
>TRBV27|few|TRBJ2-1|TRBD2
TGTGCCGACCCGCCCCGAGGACTAGCGGGAGTGAGTGAGCAGTTCTTC
CADPPRGLAGVSEQFF
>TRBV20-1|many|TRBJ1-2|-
TGCAGTGCTAGAGATGCAGGGAACTATGGCTACACCTTC
CSARDAGNYGYTF
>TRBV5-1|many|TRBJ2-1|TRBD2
TGCGCCAGCAGCTTGGCTACTAGCGGGGGGGCCAATGAGCAGTTCTTC
CASSLATSGGANEQFF
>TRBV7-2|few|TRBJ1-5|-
TGTGCCAGCAGCCCTCAGGGCTTGGCGGGTCAGCCCCAGCATTTT
CASSPQGLAGQPQHF
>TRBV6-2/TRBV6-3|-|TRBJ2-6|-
TGTGCCAGCAGTTACGTCAGCGCAGGTTACTCTGGGGCCAACGTCCTGACTTTC
CASSYVSAGYSGANVLTF
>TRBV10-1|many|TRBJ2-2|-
TGCGCCAGCAGCCCTTCCGCGACGGGTAAAACCGGGGAGCTGTTTTTT
CASSPSATGKTGELFF
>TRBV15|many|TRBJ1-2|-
TGTGCCACCAGCAGAGATAATTCGGCATTGGGCTATGGCTACACCTTC
CATSRDNSALGYGYTF
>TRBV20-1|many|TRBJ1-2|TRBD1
TGCAGTGCGATATTGGGACAGGGGGTAACTAACTATGGCTACACCTTC
CSAILGQGVTNYGYTF